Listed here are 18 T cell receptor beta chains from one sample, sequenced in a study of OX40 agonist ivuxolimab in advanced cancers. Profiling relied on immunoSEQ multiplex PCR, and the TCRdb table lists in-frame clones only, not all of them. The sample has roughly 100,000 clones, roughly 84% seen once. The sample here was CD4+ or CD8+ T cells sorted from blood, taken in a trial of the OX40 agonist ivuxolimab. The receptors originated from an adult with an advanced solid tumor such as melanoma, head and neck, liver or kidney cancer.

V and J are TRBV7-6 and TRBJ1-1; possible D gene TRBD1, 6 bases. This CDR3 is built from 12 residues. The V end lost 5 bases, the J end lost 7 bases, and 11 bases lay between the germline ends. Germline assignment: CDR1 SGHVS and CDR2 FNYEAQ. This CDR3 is CASSPGQLEAFF. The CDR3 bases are TGTGCCAGCAGCCCTGGACAGCTTGAAGCTTTCTTT.

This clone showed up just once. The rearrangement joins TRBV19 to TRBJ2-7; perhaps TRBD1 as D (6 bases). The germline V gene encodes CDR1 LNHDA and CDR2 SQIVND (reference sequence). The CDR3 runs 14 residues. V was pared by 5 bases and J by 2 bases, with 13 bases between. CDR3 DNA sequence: TGTGCCAGTAGTCTTACAGGGCTGACCTACGAGCAGTACTTC. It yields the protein CASSLTGLTYEQYF.

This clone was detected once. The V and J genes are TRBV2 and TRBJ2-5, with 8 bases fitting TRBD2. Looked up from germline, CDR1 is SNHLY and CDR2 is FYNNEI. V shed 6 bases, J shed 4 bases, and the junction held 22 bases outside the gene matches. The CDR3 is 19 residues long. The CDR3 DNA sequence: TGTGCCAGCAGGATAGAGCCGAGGACTAGCCCTCAACCCACAGAGACCCAGTACTTC. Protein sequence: CASRIEPRTSPQPTETQYF.

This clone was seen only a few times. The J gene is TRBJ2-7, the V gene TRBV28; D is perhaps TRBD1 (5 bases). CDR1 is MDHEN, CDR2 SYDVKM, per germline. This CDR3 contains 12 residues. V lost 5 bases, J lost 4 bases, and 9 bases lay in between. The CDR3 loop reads CASSQSGYEQYF. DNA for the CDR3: TGTGCCAGCAGTCAGTCAGGGTACGAGCAGTACTTC.

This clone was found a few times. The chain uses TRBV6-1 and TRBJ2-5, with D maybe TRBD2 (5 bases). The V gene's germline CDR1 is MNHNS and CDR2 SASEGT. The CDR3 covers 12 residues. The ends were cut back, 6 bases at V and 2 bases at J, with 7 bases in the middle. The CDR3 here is CASRAEQETQYF. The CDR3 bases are TGTGCCAGCAGAGCGGAACAAGAGACCCAGTACTTC.

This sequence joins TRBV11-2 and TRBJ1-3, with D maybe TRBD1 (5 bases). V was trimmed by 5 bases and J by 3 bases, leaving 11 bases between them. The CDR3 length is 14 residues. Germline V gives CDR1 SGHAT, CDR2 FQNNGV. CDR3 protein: CASSRWGFGNTIYF. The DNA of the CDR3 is TGTGCCAGCAGCCGATGGGGGTTTGGAAACACCATATATTTT.

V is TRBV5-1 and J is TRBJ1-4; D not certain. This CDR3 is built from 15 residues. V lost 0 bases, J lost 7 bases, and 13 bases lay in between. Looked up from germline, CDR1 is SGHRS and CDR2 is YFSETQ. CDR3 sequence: CASSLVGEEGEKLFF. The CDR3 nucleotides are TGCGCCAGCAGCTTGGTTGGGGAGGAAGGTGAAAAACTGTTTTTT.

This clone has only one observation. The CDR3 DNA reads TGTGCCAGCAGCCCTGTAGCGGGAAGCTCCTACGAGCAGTACTTC. Its translation: CASSPVAGSSYEQYF. The chain carries TRBV28 and TRBJ2-7, with 8 bases that match TRBD2. The germline CDR1 and CDR2 sequences are MDHEN and SYDVKM. With 6 bases clipped from V and 0 bases from J, the junction kept 7 bases outside the gene matches. CDR3 length: 15 residues. Full variable domain (remainder filled in from reference TRBV28 and TRBJ2-7): DVKVTQSSRYLVKRTGEKVFLECVQDMDHENMFWYRQDPGLGLRLIYFSYDVKMKEKGDIPEGYSVSREKKERFSLILESASTNQTSMYLCASSPVAGSSYEQYFGPGTRLTVT.

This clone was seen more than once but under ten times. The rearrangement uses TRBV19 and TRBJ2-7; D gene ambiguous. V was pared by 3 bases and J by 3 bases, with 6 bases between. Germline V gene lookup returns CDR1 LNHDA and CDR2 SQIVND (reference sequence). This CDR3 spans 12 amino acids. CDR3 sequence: CASSIGNYEQYF. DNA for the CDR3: TGTGCCAGTAGTATTGGCAACTACGAGCAGTACTTC.

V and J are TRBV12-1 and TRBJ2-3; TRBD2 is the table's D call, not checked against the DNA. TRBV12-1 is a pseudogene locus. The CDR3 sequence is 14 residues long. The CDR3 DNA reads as TGTGCCAGCAGCCCGGGACTCTCCACAGATACGCAGTATTTT. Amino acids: CASSPGLSTDTQYF.

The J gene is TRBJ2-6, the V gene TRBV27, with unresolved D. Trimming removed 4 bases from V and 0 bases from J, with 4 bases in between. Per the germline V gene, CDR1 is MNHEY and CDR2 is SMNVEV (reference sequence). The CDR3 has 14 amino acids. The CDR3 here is CASSWGSGANVLTF. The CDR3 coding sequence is TGTGCCAGCAGTTGGGGCTCTGGGGCCAACGTCCTGACTTTC.

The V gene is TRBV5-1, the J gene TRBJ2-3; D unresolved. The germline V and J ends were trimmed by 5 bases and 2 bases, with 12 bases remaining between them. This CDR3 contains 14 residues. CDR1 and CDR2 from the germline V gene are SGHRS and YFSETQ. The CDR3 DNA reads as TGCGCCAGCAGGCCAGAGATAAACACAGATACGCAGTATTTT. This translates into CASRPEINTDTQYF. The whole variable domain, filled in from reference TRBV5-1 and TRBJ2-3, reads KAGVTQTPRYLIKTRGQQVTLSCSPISGHRSVSWYQQTPGQGLQFLFEYFSETQRNKGNFPGRFSGRQFSNSRSEMNVSTLELGDSALYLCASRPEINTDTQYFGPGTRLTVL.

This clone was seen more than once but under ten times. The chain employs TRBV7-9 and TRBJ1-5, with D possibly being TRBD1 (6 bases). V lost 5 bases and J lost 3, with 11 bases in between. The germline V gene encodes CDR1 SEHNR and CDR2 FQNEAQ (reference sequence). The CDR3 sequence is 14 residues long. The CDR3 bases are TGTGCCAGCAGCCCAAGGGACATCAATCAGCCCCAGCATTTT. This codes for CASSPRDINQPQHF.

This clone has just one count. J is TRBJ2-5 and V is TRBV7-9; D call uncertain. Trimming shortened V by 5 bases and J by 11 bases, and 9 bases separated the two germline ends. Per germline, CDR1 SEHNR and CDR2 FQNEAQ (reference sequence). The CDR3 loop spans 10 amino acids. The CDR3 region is CASSPYLQYF. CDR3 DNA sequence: TGTGCCAGCAGCCCCTACTTGCAGTACTTC.

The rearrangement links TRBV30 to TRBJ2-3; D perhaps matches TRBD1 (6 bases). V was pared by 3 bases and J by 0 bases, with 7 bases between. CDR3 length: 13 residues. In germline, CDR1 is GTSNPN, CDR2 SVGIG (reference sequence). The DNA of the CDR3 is TGTGCCTGGAGAAGGGGGAGCACAGATACGCAGTATTTT. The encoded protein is CAWRRGSTDTQYF.

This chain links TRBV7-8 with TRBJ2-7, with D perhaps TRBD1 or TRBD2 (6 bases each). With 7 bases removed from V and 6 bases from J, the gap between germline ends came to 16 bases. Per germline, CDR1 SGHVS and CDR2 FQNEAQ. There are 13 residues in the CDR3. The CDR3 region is CASKEGGPSEQYF. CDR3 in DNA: TGTGCCAGCAAGGAAGGGGGGCCGTCCGAGCAGTACTTC. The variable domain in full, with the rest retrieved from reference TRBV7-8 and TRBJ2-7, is GAGVSQSPRYKVAKRGQDVALRCDPISGHVSLFWYQQALGQGPEFLTYFQNEAQLDKSGLPSDRFFAERPEGSVSTLKIQRTQQEDSAVYLCASKEGGPSEQYFGPGTRLTVT.

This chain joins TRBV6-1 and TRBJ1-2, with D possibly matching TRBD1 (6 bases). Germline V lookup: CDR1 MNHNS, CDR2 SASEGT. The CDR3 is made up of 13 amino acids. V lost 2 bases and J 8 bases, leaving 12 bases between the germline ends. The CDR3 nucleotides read TGTGCCAGCAGTGAAACCACAGGGACGGGCTACACCTTC. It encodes CASSETTGTGYTF.

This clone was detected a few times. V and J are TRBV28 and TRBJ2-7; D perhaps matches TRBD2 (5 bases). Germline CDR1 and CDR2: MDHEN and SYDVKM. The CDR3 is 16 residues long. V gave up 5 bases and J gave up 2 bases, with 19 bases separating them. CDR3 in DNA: TGTGCCAGCAGTGTAGACCCGAGACTATTAACCTACGAGCAGTACTTC. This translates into CASSVDPRLLTYEQYF.